This T cell receptor beta chain was recovered during a study of blood T cell repertoires in COVID-19. At the level of the study: COVID-19 samples collected from the United States, Italy and Spain covered acute and convalescent phases.

Assay: immunoSEQ multiplex PCR; the TCRdb copy retains only in-frame clones and omits some. Counted here are about 110,000 clones, approximately 80% occurring once; the ten biggest clones make up about 6.3%. The sequence was collected from an elderly man with COVID-19, enrolled during active disease. Specimen: peripheral blood.

CDR3 amino acids: CASSLGVNQETQYF. In DNA form, the CDR3 reads TGTGCCAGCAGTTTAGGAGTGAACCAAGAGACCCAGTACTTC. V gene TRBV28 combines with J gene TRBJ2-5; D gene ambiguous. Germline values: CDR1 MDHEN, CDR2 SYDVKM. The CDR3 length is 14 residues. With 2 bases removed from V and 0 bases from J, the gap between germline ends came to 7 bases.